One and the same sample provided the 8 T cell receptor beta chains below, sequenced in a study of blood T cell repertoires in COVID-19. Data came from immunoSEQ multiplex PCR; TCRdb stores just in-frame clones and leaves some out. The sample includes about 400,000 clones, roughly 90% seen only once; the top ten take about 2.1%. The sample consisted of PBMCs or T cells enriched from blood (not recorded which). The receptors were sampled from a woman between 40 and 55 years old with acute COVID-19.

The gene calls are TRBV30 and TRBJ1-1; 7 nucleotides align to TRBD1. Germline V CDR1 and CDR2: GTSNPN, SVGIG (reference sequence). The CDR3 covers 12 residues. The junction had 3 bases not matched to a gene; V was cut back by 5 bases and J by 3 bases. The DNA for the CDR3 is TGTGCCTGGGGGACAGACCACACTGAAGCTTTCTTT. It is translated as CAWGTDHTEAFF. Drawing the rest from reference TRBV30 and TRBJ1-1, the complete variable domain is SQTIHQWPATLVQPVGSPLSLECTVEGTSNPNLYWYRQAAGRGLQLLFYSVGIGQISSEVPQNLSASRPQDRQFILSSKKLLLSDSGFYLCAWGTDHTEAFFGQGTRLTVV.

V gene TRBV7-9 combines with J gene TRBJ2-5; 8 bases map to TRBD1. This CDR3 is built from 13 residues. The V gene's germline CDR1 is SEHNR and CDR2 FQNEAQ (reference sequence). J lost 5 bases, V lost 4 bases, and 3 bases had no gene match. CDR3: CASSSDRDETQYF. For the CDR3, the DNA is TGTGCCAGCAGCTCGGACAGGGATGAGACCCAGTACTTC.

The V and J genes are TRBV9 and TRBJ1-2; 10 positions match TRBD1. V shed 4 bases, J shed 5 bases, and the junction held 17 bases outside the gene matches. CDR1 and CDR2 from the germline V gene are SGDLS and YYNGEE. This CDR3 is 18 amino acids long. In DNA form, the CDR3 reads TGTGCCAGCAGCCCCAGTAGTAGAGGGGGACAGGGGAGGTATGGCTACACCTTC. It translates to CASSPSSRGGQGRYGYTF.

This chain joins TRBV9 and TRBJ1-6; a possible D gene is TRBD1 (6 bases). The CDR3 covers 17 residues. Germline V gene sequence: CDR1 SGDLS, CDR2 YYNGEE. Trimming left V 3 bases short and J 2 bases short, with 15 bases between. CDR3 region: CASSAWTVLTYNSPLHF. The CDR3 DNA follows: TGTGCCAGCAGCGCCTGGACAGTCTTAACCTATAATTCACCCCTCCACTTT.

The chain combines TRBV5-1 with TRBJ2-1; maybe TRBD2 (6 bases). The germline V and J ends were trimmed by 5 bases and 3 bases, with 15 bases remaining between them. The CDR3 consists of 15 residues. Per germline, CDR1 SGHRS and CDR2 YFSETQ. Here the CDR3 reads CASSSNRDFYNEQFF. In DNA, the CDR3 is TGCGCCAGCAGTTCAAACCGGGACTTCTACAATGAGCAGTTCTTC.

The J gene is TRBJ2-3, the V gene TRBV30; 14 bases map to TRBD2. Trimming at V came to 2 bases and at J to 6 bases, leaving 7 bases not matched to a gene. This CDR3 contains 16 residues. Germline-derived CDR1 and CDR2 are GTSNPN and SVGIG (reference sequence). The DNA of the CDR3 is TGTGCCTGGAGTCCCCAGACTAGCGGGGGGGTCGATACGCAGTATTTT. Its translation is CAWSPQTSGGVDTQYF.

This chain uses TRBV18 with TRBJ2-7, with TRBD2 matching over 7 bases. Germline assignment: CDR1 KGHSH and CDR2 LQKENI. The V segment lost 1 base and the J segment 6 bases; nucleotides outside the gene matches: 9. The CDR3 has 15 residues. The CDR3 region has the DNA TGTGCCAGCTCACCACGCAGCGGGGAGTTCTCCGAGCAGTACTTC. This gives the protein CASSPRSGEFSEQYF.

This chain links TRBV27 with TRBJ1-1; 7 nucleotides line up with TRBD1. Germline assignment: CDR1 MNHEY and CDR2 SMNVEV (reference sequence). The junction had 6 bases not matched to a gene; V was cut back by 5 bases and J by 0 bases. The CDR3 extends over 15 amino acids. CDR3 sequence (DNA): TGTGCCAGCAGTCACCGGGACAGACTGAACACTGAAGCTTTCTTT. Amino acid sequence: CASSHRDRLNTEAFF.